This TCR beta chain was identified in a study of blood T cell repertoires in COVID-19. Looking at the study overall: Some COVID-19 samples were acute and others convalescent; all came from the United States, Italy and Spain.

Germline V gives CDR1 SQVTM, CDR2 ANQGSEA. The V gene lost 3 bases and the J gene lost 7 bases, with 7 bases spanning the gap. The CDR3 contains 11 residues. Clones were sequenced by immunoSEQ multiplex PCR, and TCRdb holds only the in-frame ones, with some missing. Of 100,000 to 150,000 clones listed, approximately 82% are singletons. This TCR derives from a man aged 60 to 75 with acute or convalescent COVID-19. V gene TRBV29-1 combines with J gene TRBJ2-1; unclear D gene. The specimen was peripheral blood. The CDR3 nucleotides are TGCAGCGTTGACCCGGAGAATGAGCAGTTCTTC. It codes for CSVDPENEQFF.